These T cell receptor beta chains were read from a single sample in a study of cytomegalovirus exposure and HLA in healthy donors. Sequencing used immunoSEQ multiplex PCR; TCRdb keeps in-frame clones, though not all of them. The sample consists of under 200,000 clones, 65% to 80% of them appearing once. The sequenced sample was PBMCs. These receptors came from a woman in her forties in good health and CMV-seropositive. The CDR3 runs from the conserved cysteine through the conserved F or W. The D gene is left open where the match is weak. The size entry is marked missing in some rows and otherwise reads once, few, many or a size class.

J | V | size | D | DNA | CDR3
TRBJ2-7 | TRBV7-9 | - | TRBD2 | TGTGCCAGCAGCTCTAGATGGGGGGGGTCCTACGAGCAGTACTTC | CASSSRWGGSYEQYF
TRBJ1-2 | TRBV2 | - | TRBD1 | TGTGCCAGCAGTGACCAACAGGGGAACTATGGCTACACCTTC | CASSDQQGNYGYTF
TRBJ2-5 | TRBV2 | - | - | TGTGCCACCCAACAGGACCAAGAGACCCAGTACTTC | CATQQDQETQYF
TRBJ2-7 | TRBV30 | - | TRBD1 | TGTGCCTGGAGTTCTCCGCCGACAGGGGGGGACGAGCAGTACTTC | CAWSSPPTGGDEQYF
TRBJ2-2 | TRBV4-2 | - | TRBD2 | TGTGCCAGCAGCCAAGAGACTAGCGGGAGTACCGGGGAGCTGTTTTTT | CASSQETSGSTGELFF
TRBJ2-1 | TRBV9 | - | TRBD2 | TGTGCCAGCAGCGGTTTAGCGGGGGGGCGGGATGAGCAGTTCTTC | CASSGLAGGRDEQFF
TRBJ2-2 | TRBV4-3 | - | TRBD2 | TGCGCCAGCAGCCAAGATAGACGGGGGGACACCGGGGAGCTGTTTTTT | CASSQDRRGDTGELFF
TRBJ2-5 | TRBV29-1 | - | - | TGCAGCGTTGAAGCGGGAGCAGGGGAGACCCAGTACTTC | CSVEAGAGETQYF
TRBJ2-3 | TRBV7-9 | - | - | TGTGCCGTGGACCGGGAGATCCCAGATACGCAGTATTTT | CAVDREIPDTQYF
TRBJ2-7 | TRBV27 | - | - | TGTGCCAGCAGTTTATCTCTCTTCGACTCAAACTACGAGCAGTACTTC | CASSLSLFDSNYEQYF
TRBJ1-2 | TRBV2 | - | - | TGTGCCAGCAGCGTGGACACTTCTAACGGCTACACCTTC | CASSVDTSNGYTF
TRBJ2-2 | TRBV5-1 | - | TRBD2 | TGCGCCAGCAGCTTGGTCCCACGGGGGGCCGGGGAGCTGTTTTTT | CASSLVPRGAGELFF
TRBJ1-1 | TRBV5-4 | - | TRBD1 | TGTGCCAGCATCCCGGGACAGGGAGAAGCTTTCTTT | CASIPGQGEAFF
TRBJ2-1 | TRBV5-8 | - | - | TGTGCCAGCAGCTTGGGAGTCGGGAGTAGCTCCTACAATGAGCAGTTCTTC | CASSLGVGSSSYNEQFF
TRBJ1-4 | TRBV2 | - | TRBD1 | TGTGCCAGCAACAGGGGAGGAAGTAATGAAAAACTGTTTTTT | CASNRGGSNEKLFF
TRBJ2-3 | TRBV25-1 | few | TRBD2 | TGTGCCAGCAGTGGACTGGGACTAGCGGGGAATAGGGATACGCAGTATTTT | CASSGLGLAGNRDTQYF
TRBJ2-5 | TRBV10-3 | - | TRBD2 | TGTGCCATCACTAGAGGAGCGGGAGGAGGAGAGACCCAGTACTTC | CAITRGAGGGETQYF
TRBJ2-3 | TRBV5-1 | - | TRBD2 | TGCGCCAGCAGCCTGACCCTGGCCAGCGGGGGGACAGATACGCAGTATTTT | CASSLTLASGGTDTQYF
TRBJ1-1 | TRBV7-9 | - | - | TGTGCCAGCAGCTTAGCCACCGGTACTGAAGCTTTCTTT | CASSLATGTEAFF
TRBJ2-7 | TRBV10-3 | - | TRBD2 | TGTGCCATCAACCCGGGACTAGAGTCTTACGAGCAGTACTTC | CAINPGLESYEQYF
TRBJ2-7 | TRBV15 | - | - | TGTGCCACCAGCACCAGAATTACAGCCGACGAGCAGTACTTC | CATSTRITADEQYF
TRBJ1-1 | TRBV19 | - | - | TGTGCCAGTAGTTGGGGCAGCATGAACACTGAAGCTTTCTTT | CASSWGSMNTEAFF
TRBJ2-5 | TRBV6-6 | - | TRBD2 | TGTGCCAGCAGTTATACTAGCGGGAGGGAGACCCAGTACTTC | CASSYTSGRETQYF
TRBJ1-4 | TRBV19 | - | - | TGTGCCAGTAGTCTCTGGGCAGGTGATAATGAAAAACTGTTTTTT | CASSLWAGDNEKLFF
TRBJ1-1 | TRBV18 | few | TRBD1 | TGTGCCAGCTCACTGGGACAGGGGGAGACTGAAGCTTTCTTT | CASSLGQGETEAFF
TRBJ1-4 | TRBV2 | - | TRBD1 | TGTGCCAGCAGTTACAGGGGGACGGGTGAAAAACTGTTTTTT | CASSYRGTGEKLFF
TRBJ1-1 | TRBV5-4 | - | - | TGTGCCAGCAGCCCCGGGACTCTCCTTAGAGAGGCTTTCTTT | CASSPGTLLREAFF
TRBJ1-1 | TRBV29-1 | - | - | TGCAGCGCATCGACAGGATTGAACACTGAAGCTTTCTTT | CSASTGLNTEAFF
TRBJ2-3 | TRBV2 | - | - | TGTGCCAGCAGTGCGGTGAGGGAGGACGATACGCAGTATTTT | CASSAVREDDTQYF
TRBJ1-1 | TRBV30 | few | TRBD1 | TGTGCCGGACAGGGACAGGGAGAAGCTTTCTTT | CAGQGQGEAFF
TRBJ2-1 | TRBV19 | - | TRBD1 | TGTGCCAGTAATCTACAGGGGGGTCAGTCCGGCGATGAGCAGTTCTTC | CASNLQGGQSGDEQFF
TRBJ2-1 | TRBV21-1 | - | - | TGTGCCAGCAATATACAGGTGTTTGGGTACAATGAGCAGTTCTTC | CASNIQVFGYNEQFF
TRBJ2-7 | TRBV7-9 | - | TRBD1 | TGTGCCAGCAGCTTAACGACAGGGGGCGAGCAGTACTTC | CASSLTTGGEQYF